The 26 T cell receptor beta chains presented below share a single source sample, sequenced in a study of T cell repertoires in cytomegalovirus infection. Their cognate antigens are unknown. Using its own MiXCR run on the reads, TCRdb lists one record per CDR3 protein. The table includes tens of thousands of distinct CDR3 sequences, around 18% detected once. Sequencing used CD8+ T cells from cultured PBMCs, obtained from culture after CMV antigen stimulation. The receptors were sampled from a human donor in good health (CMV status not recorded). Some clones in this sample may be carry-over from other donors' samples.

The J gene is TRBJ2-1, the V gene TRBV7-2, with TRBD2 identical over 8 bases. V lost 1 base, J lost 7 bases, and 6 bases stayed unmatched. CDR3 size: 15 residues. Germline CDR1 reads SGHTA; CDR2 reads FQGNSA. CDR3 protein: CASSLGAGGRNEQFF. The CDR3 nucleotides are TGTGCCAGCAGCTTAGGTGCGGGAGGAAGAAATGAGCAGTTCTTC. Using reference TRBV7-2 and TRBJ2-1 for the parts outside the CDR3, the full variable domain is GAGVSQSPSNKVTEKGKDVELRCDPISGHTALYWYRQSLGQGLEFLIYFQGNSAPDKSGLPSDRFSAERTGGSVSTLTIQRTQQEDSAVYLCASSLGAGGRNEQFFGPGTRLTVL.

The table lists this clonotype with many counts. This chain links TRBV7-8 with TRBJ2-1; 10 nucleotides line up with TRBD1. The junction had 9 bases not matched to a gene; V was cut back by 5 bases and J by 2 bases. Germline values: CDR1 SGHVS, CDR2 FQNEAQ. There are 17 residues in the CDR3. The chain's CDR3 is CASSITLTGGAYNEQFF. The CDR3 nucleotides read TGTGCCAGCAGCATAACCTTGACAGGGGGCGCCTACAATGAGCAGTTCTTC.

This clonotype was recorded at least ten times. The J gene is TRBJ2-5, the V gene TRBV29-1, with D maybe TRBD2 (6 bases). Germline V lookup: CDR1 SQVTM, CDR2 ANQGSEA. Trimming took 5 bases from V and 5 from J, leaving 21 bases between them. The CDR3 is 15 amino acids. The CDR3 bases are TGCAGCGTTCCACCTTCTGGGGGGTGGACGGAGACCCAGTACTTC. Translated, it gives CSVPPSGGWTETQYF.

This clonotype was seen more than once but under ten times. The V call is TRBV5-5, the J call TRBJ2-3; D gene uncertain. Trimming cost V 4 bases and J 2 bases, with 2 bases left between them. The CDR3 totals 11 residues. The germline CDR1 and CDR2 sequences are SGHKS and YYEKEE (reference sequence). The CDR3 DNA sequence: TGTGCCAGCAGCGTCACAGATACGCAGTATTTT. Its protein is CASSVTDTQYF.

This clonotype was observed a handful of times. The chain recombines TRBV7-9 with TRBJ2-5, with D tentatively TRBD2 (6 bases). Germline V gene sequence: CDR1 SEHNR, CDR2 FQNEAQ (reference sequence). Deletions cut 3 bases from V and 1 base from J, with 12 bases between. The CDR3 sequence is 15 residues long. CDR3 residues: CASSLGGGAQETQYF. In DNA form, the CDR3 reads TGTGCCAGCAGCTTGGGGGGTGGAGCCCAAGAGACCCAGTACTTC.

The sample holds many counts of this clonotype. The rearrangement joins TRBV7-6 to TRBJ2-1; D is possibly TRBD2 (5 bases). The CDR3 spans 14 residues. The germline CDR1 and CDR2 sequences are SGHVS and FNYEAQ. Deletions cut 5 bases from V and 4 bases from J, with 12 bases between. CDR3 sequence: CASSLDYSYNEQFF. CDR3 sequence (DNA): TGTGCCAGCAGCCTCGACTATAGTTACAATGAGCAGTTCTTC.

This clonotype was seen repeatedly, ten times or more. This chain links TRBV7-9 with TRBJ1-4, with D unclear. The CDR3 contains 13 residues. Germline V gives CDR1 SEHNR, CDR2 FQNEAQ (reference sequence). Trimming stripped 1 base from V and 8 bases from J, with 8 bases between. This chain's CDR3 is CASSLDVDEKLFF. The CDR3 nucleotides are TGTGCCAGCAGCTTAGACGTGGACGAAAAACTGTTTTTT.

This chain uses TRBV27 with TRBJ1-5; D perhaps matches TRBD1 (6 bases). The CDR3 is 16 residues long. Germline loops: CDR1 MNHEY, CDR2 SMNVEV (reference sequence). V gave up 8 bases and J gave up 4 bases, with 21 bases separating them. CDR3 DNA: TGTGCCAGCGGAGCCTACAGGGACGTGGGAAATCAGCCCCAGCATTTT. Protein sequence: CASGAYRDVGNQPQHF.

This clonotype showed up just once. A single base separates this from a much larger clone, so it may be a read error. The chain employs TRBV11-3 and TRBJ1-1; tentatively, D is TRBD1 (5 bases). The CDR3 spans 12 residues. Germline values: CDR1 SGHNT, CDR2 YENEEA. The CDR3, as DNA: TGTGCCGGCAGCTCAGAAGGGGATGAAGCTTTCTTT. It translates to CAGSSEGDEAFF.

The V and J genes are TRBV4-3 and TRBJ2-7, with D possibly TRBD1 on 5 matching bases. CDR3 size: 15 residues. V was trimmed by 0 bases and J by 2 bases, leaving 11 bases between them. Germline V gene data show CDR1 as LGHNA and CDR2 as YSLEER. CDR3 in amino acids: CASSQERSRAYEQYF. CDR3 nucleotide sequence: TGCGCCAGCAGCCAAGAGAGGTCCAGGGCCTACGAGCAGTACTTC.

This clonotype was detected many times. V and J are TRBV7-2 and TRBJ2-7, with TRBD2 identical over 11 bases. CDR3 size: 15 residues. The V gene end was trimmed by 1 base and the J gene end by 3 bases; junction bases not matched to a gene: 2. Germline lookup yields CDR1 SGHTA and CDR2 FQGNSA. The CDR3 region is CASSLELAGVYEQYF. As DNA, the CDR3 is TGTGCCAGCAGCTTAGAACTAGCGGGAGTCTACGAGCAGTACTTC.

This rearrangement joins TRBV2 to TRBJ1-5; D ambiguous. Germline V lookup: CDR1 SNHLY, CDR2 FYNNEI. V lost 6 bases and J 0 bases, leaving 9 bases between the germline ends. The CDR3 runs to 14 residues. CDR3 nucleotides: TGTGCCAGCAGGAAGGAGTATAGCAATCAGCCCCAGCATTTT. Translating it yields CASRKEYSNQPQHF. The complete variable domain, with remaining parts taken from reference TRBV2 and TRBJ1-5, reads EPEVTQTPSHQVTQMGQEVILRCVPISNHLYFYWYRQILGQKVEFLVSFYNNEISEKSEIFDDQFSVERPDGSNFTLKIRSTKLEDSAMYFCASRKEYSNQPQHFGDGTRLSIL.

The CDR3 protein is CASTQFGSTGEAEAFF. For the CDR3, the DNA is TGTGCCAGCACCCAGTTCGGGTCCACCGGGGAAGCTGAAGCTTTCTTT. The J gene is TRBJ1-1, the V gene TRBV6-6; D gene ambiguous. CDR1 is MNHNY and CDR2 is SVGAGI in the germline V gene (reference sequence). CDR3 size: 16 residues. V was trimmed by 7 bases and J by 6 bases, leaving 24 bases between them.

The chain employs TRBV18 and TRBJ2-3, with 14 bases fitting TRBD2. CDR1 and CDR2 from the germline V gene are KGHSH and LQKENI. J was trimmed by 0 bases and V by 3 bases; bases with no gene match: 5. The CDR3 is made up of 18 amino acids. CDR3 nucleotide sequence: TGTGCCAGCTCACCCCCGGGACTAGCGGGGGCTAGCACAGATACGCAGTATTTT. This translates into CASSPPGLAGASTDTQYF.

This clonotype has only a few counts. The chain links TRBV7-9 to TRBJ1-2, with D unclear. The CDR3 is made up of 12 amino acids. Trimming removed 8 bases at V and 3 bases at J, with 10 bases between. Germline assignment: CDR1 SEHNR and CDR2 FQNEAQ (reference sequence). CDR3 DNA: TGTGCCAGCGGGTTCGCGGACTATGGCTACACCTTC. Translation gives CASGFADYGYTF.

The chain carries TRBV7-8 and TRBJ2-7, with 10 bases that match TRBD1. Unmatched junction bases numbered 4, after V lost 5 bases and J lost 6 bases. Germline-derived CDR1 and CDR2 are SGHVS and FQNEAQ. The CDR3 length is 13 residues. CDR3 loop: CASSARDRGEQYF. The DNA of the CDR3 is TGTGCCAGCAGCGCCCGGGACAGGGGCGAGCAGTACTTC.

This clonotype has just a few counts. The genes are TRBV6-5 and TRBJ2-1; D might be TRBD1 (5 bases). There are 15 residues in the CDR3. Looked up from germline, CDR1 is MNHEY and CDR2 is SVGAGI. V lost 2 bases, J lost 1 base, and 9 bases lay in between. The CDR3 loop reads CASSYLQGSYNEQFF. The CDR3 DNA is TGTGCCAGCAGTTACCTGCAGGGATCCTACAATGAGCAGTTCTTC.

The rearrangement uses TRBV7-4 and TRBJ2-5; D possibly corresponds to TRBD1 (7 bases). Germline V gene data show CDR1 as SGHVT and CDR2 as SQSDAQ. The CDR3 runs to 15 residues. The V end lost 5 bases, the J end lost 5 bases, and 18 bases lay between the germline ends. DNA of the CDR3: TGTGCCAGCAGCCAAACTAGCAGGGGGGCGGAGACCCAGTACTTC. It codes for CASSQTSRGAETQYF.

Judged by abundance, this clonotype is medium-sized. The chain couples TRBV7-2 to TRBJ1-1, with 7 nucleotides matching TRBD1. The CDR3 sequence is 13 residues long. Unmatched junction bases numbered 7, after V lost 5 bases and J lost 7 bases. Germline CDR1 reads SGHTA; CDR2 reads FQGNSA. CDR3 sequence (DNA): TGTGCCAGCAGCGCACAGAGGGACAGTGAAGCTTTCTTT. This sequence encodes CASSAQRDSEAFF.

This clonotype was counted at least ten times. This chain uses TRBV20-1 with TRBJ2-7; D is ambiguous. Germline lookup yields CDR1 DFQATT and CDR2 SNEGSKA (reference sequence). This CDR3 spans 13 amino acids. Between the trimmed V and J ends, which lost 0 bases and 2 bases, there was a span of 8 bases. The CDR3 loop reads CSARDPTPYEQYF. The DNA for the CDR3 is TGCAGTGCTAGAGATCCTACCCCCTACGAGCAGTACTTC.

CDR3 in DNA: TGTGCCAGCAGCATCACAGGGAGACGGCAAGAGACCCAGTACTTC. Amino acid sequence: CASSITGRRQETQYF. The chain is built from TRBV28 and TRBJ2-5; tentative D call: TRBD1 (6 bases). From germline, CDR1 is MDHEN and CDR2 SYDVKM. This CDR3 has 15 amino acids. V lost 6 bases, J lost 2 bases, and 16 bases lay in between.

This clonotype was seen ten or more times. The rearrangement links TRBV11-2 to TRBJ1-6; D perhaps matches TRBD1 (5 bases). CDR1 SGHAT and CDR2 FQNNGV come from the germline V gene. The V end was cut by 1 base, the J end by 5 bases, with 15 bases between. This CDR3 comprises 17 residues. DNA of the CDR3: TGTGCCAGCAGCTTAGGTGTTGGGTCAGGGAATAATTCACCCCTCCACTTT. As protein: CASSLGVGSGNNSPLHF.

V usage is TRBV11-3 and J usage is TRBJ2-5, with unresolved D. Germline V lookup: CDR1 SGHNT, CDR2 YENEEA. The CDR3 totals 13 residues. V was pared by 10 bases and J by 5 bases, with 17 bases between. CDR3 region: CATEEGFGETQYF. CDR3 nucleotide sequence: TGTGCCACTGAGGAAGGGTTCGGGGAGACCCAGTACTTC.

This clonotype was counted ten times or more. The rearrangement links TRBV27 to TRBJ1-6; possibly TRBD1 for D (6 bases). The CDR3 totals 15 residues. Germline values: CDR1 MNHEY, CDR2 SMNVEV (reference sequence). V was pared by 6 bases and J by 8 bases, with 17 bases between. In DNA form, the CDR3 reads TGTGCCAGCAGCCAAGGGACATTGGGCGATTCACCCCTCCACTTT. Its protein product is CASSQGTLGDSPLHF.

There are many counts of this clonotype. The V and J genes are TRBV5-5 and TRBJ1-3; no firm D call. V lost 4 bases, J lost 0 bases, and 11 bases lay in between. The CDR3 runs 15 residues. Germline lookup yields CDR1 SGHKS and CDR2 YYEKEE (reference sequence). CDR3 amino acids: CASSAMWYSGNTIYF. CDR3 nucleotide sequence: TGTGCCAGCAGCGCTATGTGGTACTCTGGAAACACCATATATTTT. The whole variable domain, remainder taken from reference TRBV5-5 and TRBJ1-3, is DAGVTQSPTHLIKTRGQQVTLRCSPISGHKSVSWYQQVLGQGPQFIFQYYEKEERGRGNFPDRFSARQFPNYSSELNVNALLLGDSALYLCASSAMWYSGNTIYFGEGSWLTVV.

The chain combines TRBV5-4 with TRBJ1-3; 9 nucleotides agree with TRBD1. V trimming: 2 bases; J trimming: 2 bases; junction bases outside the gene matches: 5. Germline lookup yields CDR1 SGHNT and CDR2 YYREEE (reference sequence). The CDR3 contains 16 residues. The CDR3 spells CASSFDTGGAGNTIYF. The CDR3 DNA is TGTGCCAGCAGCTTCGATACAGGGGGCGCTGGAAACACCATATATTTT.